The T cell receptor (beta chain) described here comes from a study of cytomegalovirus exposure and HLA in healthy donors. The overall study: Roughly 80 million unique TCRs from HLA-typed donors were held in an early data release.

PCR involved 60 Vbeta and 13 Jbeta primers. Measured with immunoSEQ multiplex PCR; TCRdb has only the in-frame clones, and not every one. The repertoire holds approximately 210,000 clones, with approximately 80% as singletons. Concerning this clone: No antigen is known for it.

Notes on the study in general: Segments of the TCR beta V type were, in most cases, productive about 87% or about 30% of the time in an earlier analysis. Accurate predictions that matched the HLA-A and HLA-B alleles of most subjects were reportedly made from TCR beta sequences.

The sequenced material came from PBMCs. This sequence originates from a woman aged 50 to 60 in good health and CMV-seropositive.

The DNA for the CDR3 is TGTGCCAGCAGCTTGGCCGAGCTAGCGGGGGGGAGCACAGATACGCAGTATTTT. This translates into CASSLAELAGGSTDTQYF. The rearrangement joins TRBV5-4 to TRBJ2-3, with 12 bases aligning to TRBD2. The V segment lost 0 bases and the J segment 0 bases; nucleotides outside the gene matches: 5. The length of the CDR3 is 18 residues. Germline V gene data show CDR1 as SGHNT and CDR2 as YYREEE (reference sequence).